Presented here are 29 T cell receptor beta chains from one specimen sequenced in a study of shared clonotypes between healthy human individuals (dated by TCRdb to 2020 to 2021). Library preparation used the immunoSEQ multiplex PCR assay. Entries here come from immuneACCESS through TCRdb and include only in-frame sequences with V and J called. Some clones fail to appear in such tables; in the studies checked, an unresolved V gene covers under half of the shortfall, and the cause of the remainder is unknown. For this sample there are more than 600,000 clones; 92% appear just once. The ten largest clones add up to approximately 22% of the sample. CD8 naive samples were CD45RO-negative cells positively selected for CCR7, giving a CD45RA+CCR7+ population that excluded TemRA cells. Sample: naive CD8+ T cells sorted from blood. In the paper's terms, the cell subset or site label means: CD45RA+CCR7+. The receptors were gathered from a man aged 25 to 40 in good health.

The V and J genes are TRBV6-1 and TRBJ1-1; D remains ambiguous. CDR1 is MNHNS, CDR2 SASEGT, per germline. The V and J ends lost 4 bases and 7 bases respectively, with 13 bases between them. CDR3 length: 13 residues. The DNA for the CDR3 is TGTGCCAGCAGTGCGTCCGCCCTCCGTGAAGCTTTCTTT. Translation: CASSASALREAFF.

The chain combines TRBV6-5 with TRBJ2-7, with D maybe TRBD2 (6 bases). Germline V gene lookup returns CDR1 MNHEY and CDR2 SVGAGI. Trimming removed 6 bases from V and 4 bases from J, with 13 bases in between. The CDR3 has 13 residues. For the CDR3, the DNA is TGTGCCAGCAGCCGGGGGATCACTTACGAGCAGTACTTC. It codes for CASSRGITYEQYF.

The rearrangement links TRBV29-1 to TRBJ2-3; TRBD1 matches 8 bases. This CDR3 is 15 amino acids long. V lost 3 bases, J lost 9 bases, and 14 bases stayed unmatched. CDR1 is SQVTM and CDR2 is ANQGSEA in the germline V gene. CDR3 sequence reads: CSVEFVGQEPQTQYF. The CDR3, as DNA: TGCAGCGTTGAGTTTGTGGGACAGGAGCCTCAGACGCAGTATTTT.

The chain couples TRBV6-1 to TRBJ2-7; 7 bases agree with TRBD2. CDR1 MNHNS and CDR2 SASEGT come from the germline V gene. V dropped 3 bases and J dropped 0; count of bases not matched to a gene: 2. The CDR3 runs to 14 residues. Written as DNA, the CDR3 is TGTGCCAGCAGTGACGTAGCGGGCTCCTACGAGCAGTACTTC. It codes for CASSDVAGSYEQYF.

The V gene is TRBV5-6, the J gene TRBJ2-2; 7 bases line up with TRBD1. The length of the CDR3 is 14 residues. The V and J ends lost 3 bases and 3 bases, in that order; junction bases with no gene match: 2. Germline V gene lookup returns CDR1 SGHDT and CDR2 YYEEEE. In DNA, the CDR3 is TGTGCCAGCAGCTCGGGACAGTACACCGGGGAGCTGTTTTTT. This translates into CASSSGQYTGELFF.

This clone occurred once. The gene calls are TRBV6-1 and TRBJ2-7; tentatively, D is TRBD1 (5 bases). V was pared by 7 bases and J by 2 bases, with 12 bases between. The CDR3 is made up of 13 amino acids. CDR1 and CDR2 from the germline V gene are MNHNS and SASEGT. CDR3 nucleotides: TGTGCCAGCAAACAGGCGCGTGCCTACGAGCAGTACTTC. It yields the protein CASKQARAYEQYF.

The chain employs TRBV15 and TRBJ2-5; D may correspond to TRBD1 or TRBD2 (5 bases each). The CDR3 consists of 12 residues. The germline V gene encodes CDR1 LNHNV and CDR2 YYDKDF (reference sequence). V lost 3 bases and J lost 6, with 8 bases in between. CDR3 protein: CATSSRGQTQYF. DNA of the CDR3: TGTGCCACCAGCAGTAGGGGACAGACCCAGTACTTC.

The chain has TRBV6-6 and TRBJ2-5; D gene uncertain. Trimming removed 8 bases at V and 5 bases at J, with 18 bases between. Germline CDR1 and CDR2: MNHNY and SVGAGI (reference sequence). This CDR3 comprises 14 residues. DNA of the CDR3: TGTGCCAGCCACGTCAGCGAGGTCCAGGAGACCCAGTACTTC. Residues: CASHVSEVQETQYF.

The chain employs TRBV5-1 and TRBJ2-7; TRBD2 agrees at 12 bases. The germline CDR1 and CDR2 sequences are SGHRS and YFSETQ. This CDR3 region has 18 residues. Losses at the gene ends were 0 bases for V and 5 bases for J; bases not matched to a gene: 12. The CDR3: CASSLEQASGRAWDEQYF. CDR3 nucleotide sequence: TGCGCCAGCAGCTTGGAACAGGCTAGCGGGAGGGCCTGGGACGAGCAGTACTTC.

This clone came up once. With a much larger clone just one base away, this may be a read error. The J gene is TRBJ2-7, the V gene TRBV14, with 8 bases matching TRBD1. CDR3 length: 13 amino acids. Unmatched junction bases numbered 2, after V lost 4 bases and J lost 3 bases. Germline CDR1 SGHDN, CDR2 FVKESK. CDR3 DNA sequence: TGTGCCAGCAGCCCGGGACAGGTCTACGAGCAGTACTTC. It is translated as CASSPGQVYEQYF.

The chain uses TRBV27 and TRBJ2-1; 11 nucleotides match TRBD2. Germline values: CDR1 MNHEY, CDR2 SMNVEV (reference sequence). CDR3 length: 18 amino acids. V dropped 2 bases and J dropped 7; count of bases not matched to a gene: 13. The CDR3 reads CASSLRGIAGGPPNEQFF. The CDR3 bases are TGTGCCAGCAGTTTAAGAGGAATAGCGGGAGGGCCGCCAAATGAGCAGTTCTTC.

The V call is TRBV7-8, the J call TRBJ2-3; 12 bases line up with TRBD2. Germline CDR1 SGHVS, CDR2 FQNEAQ. CDR3 length: 17 amino acids. Trimming took 4 bases from V and 2 from J; bases not matched to a gene: 7. The CDR3 sequence is CASSSQTSGSITDTQYF. CDR3 nucleotides: TGTGCCAGCAGCTCCCAGACTAGCGGGAGTATCACAGATACGCAGTATTTT.

The V gene is TRBV7-9, the J gene TRBJ2-1; D may match TRBD1 or TRBD2 (5 bases each). V shed 8 bases and J shed 6 bases, with 11 bases lying between them. Germline CDR1 reads SEHNR; CDR2 reads FQNEAQ (reference sequence). The CDR3 spans 12 residues. The CDR3 DNA sequence: TGTGCCAGCGACTCGGGGCTCAATGAGCAGTTCTTC. It translates to CASDSGLNEQFF.

The V and J genes are TRBV15 and TRBJ2-7; 13 positions agree with TRBD2. Losses at the gene ends were 4 bases for V and 5 bases for J; bases not matched to a gene: 11. The CDR3 has 17 amino acids. The V gene's germline CDR1 is LNHNV and CDR2 YYDKDF (reference sequence). CDR3 nucleotides: TGTGCCACCAGCACGACTAGCGGGAGGAGGAGGGGCCACGAGCAGTACTTC. It encodes CATSTTSGRRRGHEQYF.

V gene TRBV9 combines with J gene TRBJ2-7, with TRBD2 matching over 15 bases. Germline V gene sequence: CDR1 SGDLS, CDR2 YYNGEE. The trim removed 4 bases at V and 9 bases at J, leaving 5 bases unmatched. The CDR3 sequence is 14 residues long. This chain's CDR3 is CASSPPGLAGGQYF. The CDR3 DNA reads as TGTGCCAGCAGCCCCCCGGGACTAGCGGGAGGGCAGTACTTC.

The V and J genes are TRBV27 and TRBJ2-1; the match to TRBD1 covers 7 bases. The CDR3 is made up of 15 amino acids. Per the germline V gene, CDR1 is MNHEY and CDR2 is SMNVEV (reference sequence). V dropped 5 bases and J dropped 9; count of bases not matched to a gene: 13. As DNA, the CDR3 is TGTGCCAGCAGTACGAGGACAGGAGCTTATCGTGAGCAGTTCTTC. Its translation is CASSTRTGAYREQFF.

J is TRBJ2-1 and V is TRBV7-9; tentatively, D is TRBD1 (6 bases). V lost 6 bases and J lost 5, with 17 bases in between. The germline V gene has CDR1 SEHNR and CDR2 FQNEAQ (reference sequence). CDR3 size: 15 residues. The CDR3 sequence: CASSIPGQTDNEQFF. CDR3 coding DNA: TGTGCCAGCAGTATTCCGGGACAAACAGACAATGAGCAGTTCTTC.

This chain uses TRBV28 with TRBJ2-3, with 7 nucleotides matching TRBD2. With V trimmed by 3 bases and J by 1 base, 16 bases remained unmatched. Germline lookup yields CDR1 MDHEN and CDR2 SYDVKM. This CDR3 region has 19 residues. CDR3 residues: CASSFSMSGALFGTDTQYF. The CDR3 DNA reads TGTGCCAGCAGTTTTAGTATGAGCGGGGCTCTCTTCGGCACAGATACGCAGTATTTT.

This chain joins TRBV10-2 and TRBJ2-6; unclear D gene. This CDR3 has 17 amino acids. From germline, CDR1 is WSHSY and CDR2 SAAADI. V was shortened by 1 base and J by 0 bases, with 10 bases between the two germline ends. The DNA of the CDR3 is TGCGCCAGCAGTGAGTGGCAGGCGGACTCTGGGGCCAACGTCCTGACTTTC. It yields the protein CASSEWQADSGANVLTF.

This clone showed up just once. J is TRBJ2-7 and V is TRBV7-8, with D possibly being TRBD2 (6 bases). The ends were cut back, 2 bases at V and 1 base at J, with 9 bases in the middle. Germline V CDR1 and CDR2: SGHVS, FQNEAQ. The CDR3 has 14 residues. The CDR3 here is CASSLNSGSYEQYF. CDR3 coding DNA: TGTGCCAGCAGCTTAAATAGCGGTTCCTACGAGCAGTACTTC.

The V and J genes are TRBV7-2 and TRBJ2-1; D is perhaps TRBD2 (5 bases). The CDR3 length is 13 residues. Germline V gene data show CDR1 as SGHTA and CDR2 as FQGNSA. CDR3 in amino acids: CGSGWGPYNEQFF. In nucleotides, the CDR3 is TGTGGTTCGGGGTGGGGTCCCTACAATGAGCAGTTCTTC.

The chain couples TRBV7-9 to TRBJ2-7; D not certain. Germline V CDR1 and CDR2: SEHNR, FQNEAQ (reference sequence). CDR3 length equals 16 residues. The V end was cut by 3 bases, the J end by 0 bases, with 15 bases between. CDR3 bases: TGTGCCAGCAGCTTTTTGCGTCCTACTCACTCCTACGAGCAGTACTTC. It is translated as CASSFLRPTHSYEQYF.

There are a few counts of this clone. This chain connects TRBV6-5 to TRBJ2-5; tentatively, D is TRBD1 (6 bases). Germline-derived CDR1 and CDR2 are MNHEY and SVGAGI. The CDR3 has 15 residues. Deletions cut 7 bases from V and 5 bases from J, with 20 bases between. The CDR3 DNA follows: TGTGCCAGCATCCCTAACCCCTCCCAGGGGGAGACCCAGTACTTC. Amino acids: CASIPNPSQGETQYF.

The gene calls are TRBV5-4 and TRBJ2-1; D call uncertain. Germline loops: CDR1 SGHNT, CDR2 YYREEE (reference sequence). The V end was cut by 0 bases, the J end by 8 bases, with 15 bases between. The CDR3 spans 15 residues. The CDR3, as DNA: TGTGCCAGCAGCTTGGAGTTTGTTGGGATCCATGAGCAGTTCTTC. As protein: CASSLEFVGIHEQFF.

The chain carries TRBV7-7 and TRBJ2-1; D gene ambiguous. The CDR3 totals 13 residues. The V gene's germline CDR1 is SSHAT and CDR2 FNYEAQ (reference sequence). V lost 4 bases and J lost 5, with 9 bases in between. CDR3 amino acids: CASSSSINNEQFF. CDR3 DNA: TGTGCCAGCAGCTCATCCATCAACAATGAGCAGTTCTTC. Drawing the rest from reference TRBV7-7 and TRBJ2-1, the complete variable domain is GAGVSQSPRYKVTKRGQDVTLRCDPISSHATLYWYQQALGQGPEFLTYFNYEAQPDKSGLPSDRFSAERPEGSISTLTIQRTEQRDSAMYRCASSSSINNEQFFGPGTRLTVL.

V is TRBV28 and J is TRBJ2-2; TRBD2 aligns across 9 bases. V was clipped by 0 bases and J by 1 base; unmatched bases: 0. The CDR3 runs to 16 residues. The germline V gene encodes CDR1 MDHEN and CDR2 SYDVKM. CDR3 bases: TGTGCCAGCAGTTTATGGACTAGCGGGAACACCGGGGAGCTGTTTTTT. It specifies CASSLWTSGNTGELFF.

The rearrangement joins TRBV11-2 to TRBJ2-1; D perhaps matches TRBD2 (5 bases). Germline V gives CDR1 SGHAT, CDR2 FQNNGV. The CDR3 is made up of 16 amino acids. Trimming cost V 4 bases and J 0 bases, with 13 bases left between them. The CDR3 nucleotides are TGTGCCAGCAGCTGGTCGAGTGAGGGCTCCTACAATGAGCAGTTCTTC. This translates into CASSWSSEGSYNEQFF. Supplemented by reference TRBV11-2 and TRBJ2-1, the full variable domain reads EAGVAQSPRYKIIEKRQSVAFWCNPISGHATLYWYQQILGQGPKLLIQFQNNGVVDDSQLPKDRFSAERLKGVDSTLKIQPAKLEDSAVYLCASSWSSEGSYNEQFFGPGTRLTVL.

The chain is built from TRBV10-1 and TRBJ2-5; D remains ambiguous. Germline loops: CDR1 WNHNN, CDR2 SYGVQD (reference sequence). The CDR3 loop spans 13 amino acids. Between the trimmed V and J ends, which lost 5 bases and 3 bases, there was a span of 10 bases. The DNA of the CDR3 is TGCGCCAGCAGTACCGGCTGGGAAGAGACCCAGTACTTC. Translation: CASSTGWEETQYF.

The chain combines TRBV4-1 with TRBJ2-5; 12 bases are a match to TRBD2. Unmatched junction bases numbered 6, after V lost 3 bases and J lost 4 bases. Germline V gene data show CDR1 as MGHRA and CDR2 as YSYEKL. The CDR3 is made up of 16 amino acids. CDR3 in DNA: TGCGCCAGCAGCCAGCTGACTAGCGGGAGCGGAGAGACCCAGTACTTC. Protein sequence: CASSQLTSGSGETQYF.